The next 3 T cell receptor beta chains were all read from a single sample in a study of OX40 agonist ivuxolimab in advanced cancers. Library creation used the immunoSEQ multiplex PCR assay. The table comes from immuneACCESS by way of TCRdb, which keeps in-frame sequences with V and J called. Part of the clones is missing from these tables; in studies checked, under half for an unresolved V gene and the rest for unknown reasons. Recorded for this sample are 63,000 or so clones; approximately 81% of them occurred a single time. The ten largest clones take up 1.1% of the sample. The specimen comprised CD4+ or CD8+ T cells sorted from blood, sampled in a trial of the OX40 agonist ivuxolimab. These receptors were collected from an adult with an advanced solid tumor such as melanoma, head and neck, liver or kidney cancer.

As regards this clone: It is likely a read error, because the conserved phenylalanine at the end of the CDR3 is missing. The DNA is omitted, as the CDR3 cannot be located on it reliably, and the CDR3 follows TCRdb's listing. The chain joins TRBV19 to TRBJ1-2. Germline loops: CDR1 LNHDA, CDR2 SQIVND (reference sequence). Termini included, the CDR3 measures 8 amino acids. The CDR3: CASLGEFD.

The chain employs TRBV18 and TRBJ2-2, with 8 nucleotides matching TRBD1. CDR1 and CDR2 (germline): KGHSH, LQKENI. After removal of 8 bases from V and 5 bases from J, the junction contained 10 bases not matched to a gene. The CDR3 spans 15 residues. The DNA for the CDR3 is TGTGCCAGCCCTGCGCAGGGGGCACCGACCGGGGAGCTGTTTTTT. It is translated as CASPAQGAPTGELFF.

The chain joins TRBV18 to TRBJ2-1; D is unresolved. This CDR3 spans 14 amino acids. Germline-derived CDR1 and CDR2 are KGHSH and LQKENI. Trimming took off 3 bases at V and 5 bases at J, with 11 bases between the two ends. CDR3 loop: CASSPGWVDNEQFF. The CDR3 DNA sequence: TGTGCCAGCTCACCGGGTTGGGTAGACAATGAGCAGTTCTTC.